The entry that follows covers one T cell receptor (beta chain) sequence. No antigen is known for it. This record comes from a study of a mutant IDH1 vaccine in newly diagnosed glioma. Unmatched junction bases numbered 8, after V lost 7 bases and J lost 0 bases. Germline CDR1 is SGHTA and CDR2 is FQGNSA. This CDR3 has 16 residues. Measured with immunoSEQ multiplex PCR; TCRdb has only the in-frame clones, and not every one. The table has roughly 21,000 clones, 84% seen once. Time point reported: week 47, end of study. The content of each vaccine dose was 300 ug of mutant IDH1 20-mer peptide, and topical imiquimod accompanied it.

The sample in question was PBMCs, obtained from a glioma patient whose treatment included an IDH1 peptide vaccine. This chain connects TRBV7-2 to TRBJ1-5, with 8 bases identical to TRBD1. This TCR derives from a man aged 40-55 years with glioma. The CDR3 protein is CASNSGTGYSNQPQHF. The CDR3 DNA sequence: TGTGCCAGCAACTCCGGGACAGGTTATAGCAATCAGCCCCAGCATTTT.